These 22 T cell receptor beta chains were sequenced from one sample in a study of breast tumors, draining lymph nodes, adjacent tissues. One entry per CDR3 protein results from TCRdb running MiXCR on the multiplex PCR reads. The sample includes under 350,000 distinct CDR3 sequences, roughly 31% of them seen just once. The lymph nodes were axillary draining lymph nodes from breast cancer patients. Sequencing was carried out using axillary lymph node tissue. The source is a female donor with breast cancer. Some clones in this sample may be carry-over from other donors' samples.

The chain couples TRBV27 to TRBJ2-7, with 7 bases that match TRBD1. Germline V gives CDR1 MNHEY, CDR2 SMNVEV (reference sequence). The CDR3 covers 13 residues. V gave up 3 bases and J gave up 7 bases; unmatched junction bases: 6. This chain's CDR3 is CASSFTGAGEQYF. The CDR3, as DNA: TGTGCCAGCAGTTTTACAGGGGCCGGGGAGCAGTACTTC.

This clonotype came up many times. The chain has TRBV9 and TRBJ2-7, with TRBD2 matching 14 bases. The CDR3 consists of 15 residues. V lost 4 bases to trimming and J lost 7 bases; unmatched junction nucleotides: 7. From germline, CDR1 is SGDLS and CDR2 YYNGEE. This CDR3 reads CASSPATSGRDEQYF. In DNA, the CDR3 is TGTGCCAGCAGCCCAGCGACTAGCGGGAGGGATGAGCAGTACTTC.

This chain links TRBV6-5 with TRBJ2-7, with a tentative D call TRBD2 (6 bases). The CDR3 sequence is 13 residues long. V dropped 10 bases and J dropped 0 bases, with 13 bases sitting between them. CDR1 is MNHEY, CDR2 SVGAGI, per germline. CDR3 sequence: CATTRGISYEQYF. Written as DNA, the CDR3 is TGTGCCACTACCCGCGGGATCTCCTACGAGCAGTACTTC.

The chain's CDR3 is CASTVLAYELFF. The CDR3 DNA is TGTGCCAGCACGGTACTCGCCTACGAGCTGTTTTTT. The chain has TRBV2 and TRBJ2-2; D unresolved. The germline gives CDR1 SNHLY, CDR2 FYNNEI. The CDR3 is 12 amino acids. The V gene lost 7 bases and the J gene lost 11 bases, with 14 bases spanning the gap.

The sample holds many counts of this clonotype. This chain uses TRBV7-6 with TRBJ1-6; 10 positions match TRBD1. V lost 0 bases, J lost 7 bases, and 9 bases stayed unmatched. This CDR3 contains 18 residues. CDR1 and CDR2 (germline): SGHVS, FNYEAQ. Written as DNA, the CDR3 is TGTGCCAGCAGCTTAGCGACTCCCGGGACAGGGGCAAATTCACCCCTCCACTTT. Amino acid sequence: CASSLATPGTGANSPLHF. Full variable domain (remainder filled in from reference TRBV7-6 and TRBJ1-6): GAGVSQSPRYKVTKRGQDVALRCDPISGHVSLYWYRQALGQGPEFLTYFNYEAQQDKSGLPNDRFSAERPEGSISTLTIQRTEQRDSAMYRCASSLATPGTGANSPLHFGNGTRLTVT.

This clonotype was recorded many times. V is TRBV20-1 and J is TRBJ2-5, with TRBD1 as a possible D gene (5 bases). Germline V gene lookup returns CDR1 DFQATT and CDR2 SNEGSKA (reference sequence). Between the trimmed V and J ends, which lost 6 bases and 2 bases, there was a span of 13 bases. CDR3 length: 13 amino acids. CDR3 in DNA: TGCAGTGCCCACCTCCGACAGCAAGAGACCCAGTACTTC. The encoded protein is CSAHLRQQETQYF.

This sequence joins TRBV27 and TRBJ2-5; D remains unclear. The V gene's germline CDR1 is MNHEY and CDR2 SMNVEV (reference sequence). Trimming took off 8 bases at V and 2 bases at J, with 9 bases between the two ends. The CDR3 consists of 12 residues. The CDR3 sequence: CASGWGQETQYF. For the CDR3, the DNA is TGTGCCAGCGGGTGGGGTCAAGAGACCCAGTACTTC.

This clonotype was counted ten times or more. The chain is built from TRBV11-2 and TRBJ2-3, with 8 bases identical to TRBD2. CDR3 length: 16 residues. The J segment lost 0 bases and the V segment lost 1 base, leaving 3 bases of the junction unmatched. Per the germline V gene, CDR1 is SGHAT and CDR2 is FQNNGV. The CDR3 spells CASSLGPSGSTDTQYF. The CDR3 nucleotides are TGTGCCAGCAGCTTAGGACCTAGCGGGAGCACAGATACGCAGTATTTT.

Comment on this clonotype: A much larger clone differs by one base, so this may be a read error. This chain uses TRBV15 with TRBJ2-4, with 7 bases identical to TRBD2. CDR3 length equals 16 residues. The germline V gene encodes CDR1 LNHNV and CDR2 YYDKDF (reference sequence). Here the CDR3 DNA reads TGTGCCACCAGCAGAGAGGGGGGGAGCGCCAAAAGCATTCAGTACTTC. It translates to CATSREGGSAKSIQYF.

The chain employs TRBV7-3 and TRBJ1-1; 9 bases map to TRBD1. Germline V gene data show CDR1 as SGHTA and CDR2 as FQGTGA. V lost 2 bases and J lost 4; bases outside the gene matches: 5. This CDR3 has 15 residues. For the CDR3, the DNA is TGTGCCAGCAGCTTAGCGGGACAGGGTGGCACTGAAGCTTTCTTT. As protein: CASSLAGQGGTEAFF. Supplemented by reference TRBV7-3 and TRBJ1-1, the full variable domain reads GAGVSQTPSNKVTEKGKYVELRCDPISGHTALYWYRQSLGQGPEFLIYFQGTGAADDSGLPNDRFFAVRPEGSVSTLKIQRTERGDSAVYLCASSLAGQGGTEAFFGQGTRLTVV.

This clonotype showed up many times. This chain joins TRBV11-2 and TRBJ2-7, with D unclear. Germline CDR1 SGHAT, CDR2 FQNNGV. Trimming shortened V by 6 bases and J by 3 bases, and 9 bases separated the two germline ends. The CDR3 loop spans 12 amino acids. The CDR3 DNA is TGTGCCAGCAGTCACAGCTACTACGAGCAGTACTTC. The encoded protein is CASSHSYYEQYF.

The chain carries TRBV15 and TRBJ2-5; 8 positions agree with TRBD2. Germline values: CDR1 LNHNV, CDR2 YYDKDF (reference sequence). This CDR3 spans 16 amino acids. J gave up 1 base and V 5 bases, and 9 bases lay outside the gene matches. For the CDR3, the DNA is TGTGCCACCAGCCCAAACCCGACTAGCGTCCAAGAGACCCAGTACTTC. Protein product: CATSPNPTSVQETQYF.

The V gene is TRBV20-1, the J gene TRBJ2-4; 7 nucleotides line up with TRBD2. Germline V CDR1 and CDR2: DFQATT, SNEGSKA (reference sequence). With V trimmed by 0 bases and J by 4 bases, 12 bases remained unmatched. CDR3 size: 17 residues. CDR3 amino acids: CSARDSGRAIFKNIQYF. Here the CDR3 DNA reads TGCAGTGCTAGAGATTCGGGGAGGGCCATTTTTAAAAACATTCAGTACTTC.

A remark on this clonotype: This sequence may be a read error, since a much larger clone differs from it by one base. This chain links TRBV6-5 with TRBJ1-6; a weak D match, TRBD1 (5 bases). CDR3 length equals 16 residues. Per germline, CDR1 MNHEY and CDR2 SVGAGI. CDR3 nucleotides: TGTGCCAACAGTTACGGGGCAGGTCGGATCGACTCACCCCTCCACTTT. This sequence encodes CANSYGAGRIDSPLHF.

In its sample, this clonotype was seen a few times. A read error may explain this, as a much larger clone is one base away. The rearrangement joins TRBV9 to TRBJ2-3, with a possible D match to TRBD2 (6 bases). CDR3 size: 16 residues. Trimming stripped 0 bases from V and 2 bases from J, with 13 bases between. Germline-derived CDR1 and CDR2 are SGDLS and YYNGEE. The CDR3 protein is CASSVGRRGATDTQYF. For the CDR3, the DNA is TGTGCCAGCAGCGTAGGACGGCGGGGAGCCACAGATACGCAGTATTTT.

This chain connects TRBV7-9 to TRBJ2-2; TRBD2 might be the D (5 bases). The CDR3 has 15 residues. V gave up 1 base and J gave up 4 bases, with 10 bases separating them. CDR1 SEHNR and CDR2 FQNEAQ come from the germline V gene (reference sequence). CDR3 nucleotide sequence: TGTGCCAGCAGCTTAGGTGCAGGACTCACCGGGGAGCTGTTTTTT. Amino acid sequence: CASSLGAGLTGELFF.

The chain carries TRBV20-1 and TRBJ2-7; 9 nucleotides match TRBD2. This CDR3 comprises 16 residues. J gave up 0 bases and V 3 bases, and 9 bases lay outside the gene matches. Germline V lookup: CDR1 DFQATT, CDR2 SNEGSKA (reference sequence). CDR3: CSASTATSGLSYEQYF. CDR3 DNA sequence: TGCAGTGCTAGTACCGCGACTAGCGGCCTCTCCTACGAGCAGTACTTC.

There are many counts of this clonotype. The chain joins TRBV20-1 to TRBJ1-5; a possible D gene is TRBD1 (5 bases). CDR1 is DFQATT and CDR2 is SNEGSKA in the germline V gene (reference sequence). Trimming took off 3 bases at V and 1 base at J, with 10 bases between the two ends. The length of the CDR3 is 14 residues. This CDR3 is CSASLEGSNQPQHF. The CDR3 coding sequence is TGCAGTGCTAGTCTGGAGGGGAGCAATCAGCCCCAGCATTTT.

This clonotype was detected a few times. CDR3 DNA sequence: TGCAGTGCTAGAGAAGCAGGATACACTGAAGCTTTCTTT. Translation gives CSAREAGYTEAFF. The V and J genes are TRBV20-1 and TRBJ1-1; no definite D call. Per the germline V gene, CDR1 is DFQATT and CDR2 is SNEGSKA (reference sequence). This CDR3 has 13 amino acids. Trimming removed 0 bases at V and 3 bases at J, with 8 bases between.

Concerning this clonotype itself: One junction end does not reproduce the germline sequence, and a read error may be involved. This chain links TRBV15 with TRBJ2-1; D perhaps matches TRBD2 (6 bases). This CDR3 contains 17 residues. Germline loops: CDR1 LNHNV, CDR2 YYDKDF (reference sequence). The CDR3 region is CATGGLLPSGSCNEQFF. The CDR3, as DNA: TGTGCCACCGGCGGACTACTCCCCTCTGGCTCCTGCAATGAGCAGTTCTTC.

This clonotype was counted at least ten times. J is TRBJ1-4 and V is TRBV15; a weak D match, TRBD1 (6 bases). This CDR3 is built from 14 residues. V was trimmed by 0 bases and J by 9 bases, leaving 11 bases between them. CDR1 is LNHNV and CDR2 is YYDKDF in the germline V gene (reference sequence). The CDR3: CATSRDVQGQKLFF. Written as DNA, the CDR3 is TGTGCCACCAGCAGAGATGTACAGGGACAAAAACTGTTTTTT.

In the case of this clonotype: This may be a read error: a much more frequent sequence differs by one nucleotide. The V and J genes are TRBV20-1 and TRBJ1-2, with TRBD1 identical over 11 bases. The J segment lost 4 bases and the V segment lost 2 bases, leaving 6 bases of the junction unmatched. The CDR3 is 15 amino acids. The germline CDR1 and CDR2 sequences are DFQATT and SNEGSKA (reference sequence). The CDR3 bases are TGCAGTGCTAGAAGGGACAGGGGGACTGCCTATGGCTACACCTTC. Its translation is CSARRDRGTAYGYTF.